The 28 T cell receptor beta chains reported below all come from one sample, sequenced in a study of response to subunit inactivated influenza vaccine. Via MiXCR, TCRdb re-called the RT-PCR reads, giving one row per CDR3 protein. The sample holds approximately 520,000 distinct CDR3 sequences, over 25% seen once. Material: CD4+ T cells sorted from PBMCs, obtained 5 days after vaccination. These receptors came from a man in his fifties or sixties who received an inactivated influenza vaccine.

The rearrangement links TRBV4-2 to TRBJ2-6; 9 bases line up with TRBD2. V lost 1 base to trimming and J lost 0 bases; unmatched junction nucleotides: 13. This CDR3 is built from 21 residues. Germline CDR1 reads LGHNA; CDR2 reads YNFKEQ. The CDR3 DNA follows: TGTGCCAGCAGCCAAGTCCGACGTGCTAGCGGGATACTCTCTGGGGCCAACGTCCTGACTTTC. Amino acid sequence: CASSQVRRASGILSGANVLTF.

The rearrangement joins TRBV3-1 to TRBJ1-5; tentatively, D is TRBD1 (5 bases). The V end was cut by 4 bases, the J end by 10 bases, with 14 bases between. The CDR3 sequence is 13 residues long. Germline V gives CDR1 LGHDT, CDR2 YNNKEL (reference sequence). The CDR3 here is CASSLGTTQPQHF. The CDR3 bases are TGTGCCAGCAGCCTCGGGACCACTCAACCCCAGCATTTT.

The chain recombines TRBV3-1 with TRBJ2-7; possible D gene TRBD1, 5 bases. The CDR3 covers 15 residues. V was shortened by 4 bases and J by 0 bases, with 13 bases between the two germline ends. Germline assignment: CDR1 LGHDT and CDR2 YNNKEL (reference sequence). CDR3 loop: CASSLGASPSYEQYF. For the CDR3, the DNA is TGTGCCAGCAGCCTAGGGGCGTCCCCCTCCTACGAGCAGTACTTC.

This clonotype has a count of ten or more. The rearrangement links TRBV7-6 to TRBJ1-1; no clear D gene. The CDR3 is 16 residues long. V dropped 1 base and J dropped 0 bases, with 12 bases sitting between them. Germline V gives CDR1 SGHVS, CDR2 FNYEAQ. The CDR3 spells CASSLVAGTMNTEAFF. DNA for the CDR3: TGTGCCAGCAGCTTAGTTGCAGGTACCATGAACACTGAAGCTTTCTTT. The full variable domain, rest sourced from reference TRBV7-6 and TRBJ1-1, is GAGVSQSPRYKVTKRGQDVALRCDPISGHVSLYWYRQALGQGPEFLTYFNYEAQQDKSGLPNDRFSAERPEGSISTLTIQRTEQRDSAMYRCASSLVAGTMNTEAFFGQGTRLTVV.

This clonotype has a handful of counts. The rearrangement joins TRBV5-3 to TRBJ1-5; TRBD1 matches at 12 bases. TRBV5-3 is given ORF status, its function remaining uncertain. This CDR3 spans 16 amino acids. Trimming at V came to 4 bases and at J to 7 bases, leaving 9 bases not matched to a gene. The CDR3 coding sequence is TGTGCCAGAAGCCTCTGGGGACAGGGGGCAAGGCAGCCCCAGCATTTT. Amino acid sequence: CARSLWGQGARQPQHF.

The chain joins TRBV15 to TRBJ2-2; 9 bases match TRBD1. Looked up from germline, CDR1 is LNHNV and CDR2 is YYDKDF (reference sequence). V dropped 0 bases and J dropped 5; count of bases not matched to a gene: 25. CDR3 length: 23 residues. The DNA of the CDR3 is TGTGCCACCAGCAGAGACCCATTCGTTCTCGGGACAGGGCCTACTTTGGGGACCGGGGAGCTGTTTTTT. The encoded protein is CATSRDPFVLGTGPTLGTGELFF. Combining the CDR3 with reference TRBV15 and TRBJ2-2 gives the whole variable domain DAMVIQNPRYQVTQFGKPVTLSCSQTLNHNVMYWYQQKSSQAPKLLFHYYDKDFNNEADTPDNFQSRRPNTSFCFLDIRSPGLGDTAMYLCATSRDPFVLGTGPTLGTGELFFGEGSRLTVL.

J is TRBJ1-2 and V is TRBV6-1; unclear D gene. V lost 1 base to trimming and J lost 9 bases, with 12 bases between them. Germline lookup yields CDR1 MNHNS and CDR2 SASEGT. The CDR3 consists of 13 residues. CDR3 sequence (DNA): TGTGCCAGCAGTGAAGATTTCATTTCCCGCTACACCTTC. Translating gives CASSEDFISRYTF.

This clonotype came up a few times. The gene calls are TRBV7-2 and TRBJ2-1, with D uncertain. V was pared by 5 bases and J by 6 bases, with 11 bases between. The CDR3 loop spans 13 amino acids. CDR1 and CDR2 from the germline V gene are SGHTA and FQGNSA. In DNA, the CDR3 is TGTGCCAGCAGCGTAGGTCCCAGCAATGAGCAGTTCTTC. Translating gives CASSVGPSNEQFF.

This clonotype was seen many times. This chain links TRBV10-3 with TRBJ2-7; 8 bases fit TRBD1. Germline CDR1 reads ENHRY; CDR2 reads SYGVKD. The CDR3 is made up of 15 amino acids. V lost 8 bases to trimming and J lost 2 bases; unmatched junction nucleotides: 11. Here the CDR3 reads CAIYSPDRGTYEQYF. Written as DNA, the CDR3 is TGTGCCATCTACTCCCCTGACAGGGGCACCTACGAGCAGTACTTC.

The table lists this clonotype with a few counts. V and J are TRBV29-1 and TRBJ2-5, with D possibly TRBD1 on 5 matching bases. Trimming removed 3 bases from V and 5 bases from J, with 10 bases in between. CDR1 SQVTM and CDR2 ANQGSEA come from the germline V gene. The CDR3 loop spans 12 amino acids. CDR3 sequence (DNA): TGCAGCGTTGACAGGGATGGGGAGACCCAGTACTTC. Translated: CSVDRDGETQYF.

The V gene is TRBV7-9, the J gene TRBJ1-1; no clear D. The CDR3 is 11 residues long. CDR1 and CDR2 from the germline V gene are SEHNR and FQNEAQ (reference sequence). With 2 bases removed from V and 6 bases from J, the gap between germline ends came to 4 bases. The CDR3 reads CASSLQAEAFF. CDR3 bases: TGTGCCAGCAGCTTACAGGCTGAAGCTTTCTTT.

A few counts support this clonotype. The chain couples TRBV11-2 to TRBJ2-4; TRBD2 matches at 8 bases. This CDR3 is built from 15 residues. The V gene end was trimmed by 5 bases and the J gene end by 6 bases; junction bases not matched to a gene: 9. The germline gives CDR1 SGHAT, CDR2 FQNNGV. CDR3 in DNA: TGTGCCAGCAGCCCAGGGCGGGGGGCCCTAAACATTCAGTACTTC. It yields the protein CASSPGRGALNIQYF. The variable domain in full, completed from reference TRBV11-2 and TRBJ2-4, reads EAGVAQSPRYKIIEKRQSVAFWCNPISGHATLYWYQQILGQGPKLLIQFQNNGVVDDSQLPKDRFSAERLKGVDSTLKIQPAKLEDSAVYLCASSPGRGALNIQYFGAGTRLSVL.

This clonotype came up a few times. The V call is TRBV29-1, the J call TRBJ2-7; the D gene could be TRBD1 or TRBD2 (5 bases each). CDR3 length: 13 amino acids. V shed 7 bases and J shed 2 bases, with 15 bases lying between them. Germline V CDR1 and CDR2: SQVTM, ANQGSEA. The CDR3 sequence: CSGWDGEAYEQYF. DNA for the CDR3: TGCAGCGGCTGGGACGGAGAGGCCTACGAGCAGTACTTC.

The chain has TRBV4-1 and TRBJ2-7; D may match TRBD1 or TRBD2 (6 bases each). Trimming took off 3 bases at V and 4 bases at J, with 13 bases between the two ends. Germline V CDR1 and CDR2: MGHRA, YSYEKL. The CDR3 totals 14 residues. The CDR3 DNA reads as TGCGCCAGCAGCCATTGGGGGGCAGGGTACGAGCAGTACTTC. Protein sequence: CASSHWGAGYEQYF.

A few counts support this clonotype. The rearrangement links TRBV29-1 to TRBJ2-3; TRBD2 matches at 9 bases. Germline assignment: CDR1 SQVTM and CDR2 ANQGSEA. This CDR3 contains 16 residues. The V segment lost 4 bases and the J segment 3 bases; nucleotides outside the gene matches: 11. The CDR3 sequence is CSVVGLGLARTDTQYF. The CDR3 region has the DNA TGCAGCGTTGTGGGGTTGGGACTAGCACGTACAGATACGCAGTATTTT.

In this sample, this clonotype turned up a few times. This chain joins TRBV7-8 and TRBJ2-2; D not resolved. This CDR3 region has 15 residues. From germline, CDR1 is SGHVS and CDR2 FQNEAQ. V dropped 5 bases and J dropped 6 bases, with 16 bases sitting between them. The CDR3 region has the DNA TGTGCCAGCAGCCTAGAGTCCGACTTGGCCGGGGAGCTGTTTTTT. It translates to CASSLESDLAGELFF.

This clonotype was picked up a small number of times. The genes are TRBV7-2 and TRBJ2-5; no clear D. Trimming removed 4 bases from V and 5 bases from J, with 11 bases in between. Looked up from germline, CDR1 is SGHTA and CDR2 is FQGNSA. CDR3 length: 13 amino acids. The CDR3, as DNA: TGTGCCAGCAGCTACGGCAGAAGGGAGACCCAGTACTTC. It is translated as CASSYGRRETQYF.

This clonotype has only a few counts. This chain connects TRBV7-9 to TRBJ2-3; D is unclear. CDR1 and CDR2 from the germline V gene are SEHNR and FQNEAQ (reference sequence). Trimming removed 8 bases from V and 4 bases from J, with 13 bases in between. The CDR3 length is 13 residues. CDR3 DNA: TGTGCCAGCGCCCGAGTTCCCTCAGATACGCAGTATTTT. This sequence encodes CASARVPSDTQYF.

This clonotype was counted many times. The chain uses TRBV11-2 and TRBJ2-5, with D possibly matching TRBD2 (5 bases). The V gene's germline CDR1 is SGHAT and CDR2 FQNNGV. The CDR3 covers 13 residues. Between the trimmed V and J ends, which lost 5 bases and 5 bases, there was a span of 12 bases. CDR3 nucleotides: TGTGCCAGCAGCCCCGGGCGCGGGGAGACCCAGTACTTC. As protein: CASSPGRGETQYF.

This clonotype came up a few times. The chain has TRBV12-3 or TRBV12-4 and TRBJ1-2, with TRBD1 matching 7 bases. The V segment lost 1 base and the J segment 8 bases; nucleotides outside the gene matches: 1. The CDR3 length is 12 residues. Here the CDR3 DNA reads TGTGCCAGCAGTTTAGTGGACAGGGGCTACACCTTC. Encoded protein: CASSLVDRGYTF.

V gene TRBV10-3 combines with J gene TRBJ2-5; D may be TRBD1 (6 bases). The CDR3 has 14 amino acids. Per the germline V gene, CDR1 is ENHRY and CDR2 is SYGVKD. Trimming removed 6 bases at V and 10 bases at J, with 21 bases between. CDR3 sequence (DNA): TGTGCCATCAGCCTACACAGGGACGATGGTGGCCAGTACTTC. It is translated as CAISLHRDDGGQYF.

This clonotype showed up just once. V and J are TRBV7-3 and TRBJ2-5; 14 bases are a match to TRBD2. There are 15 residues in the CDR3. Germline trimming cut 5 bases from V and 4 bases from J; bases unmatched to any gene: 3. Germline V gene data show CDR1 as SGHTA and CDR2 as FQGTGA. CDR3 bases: TGTGCCAGCAGCCGGACTAGCGGGAGGACAGAGACCCAGTACTTC. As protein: CASSRTSGRTETQYF. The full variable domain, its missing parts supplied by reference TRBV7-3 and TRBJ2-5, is GAGVSQTPSNKVTEKGKYVELRCDPISGHTALYWYRQSLGQGPEFLIYFQGTGAADDSGLPNDRFFAVRPEGSVSTLKIQRTERGDSAVYLCASSRTSGRTETQYFGPGTRLLVL.

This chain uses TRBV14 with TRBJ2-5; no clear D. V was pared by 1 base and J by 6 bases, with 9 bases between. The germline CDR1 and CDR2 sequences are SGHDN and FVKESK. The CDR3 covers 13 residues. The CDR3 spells CASSQGFGQTQYF. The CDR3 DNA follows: TGTGCCAGCAGCCAAGGCTTCGGACAGACCCAGTACTTC.

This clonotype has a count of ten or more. The CDR3 loop reads CSARDSLLGRGNEQYF. Written as DNA, the CDR3 is TGCAGTGCTAGAGATTCTCTACTCGGGAGAGGCAACGAGCAGTACTTC. The chain is built from TRBV20-1 and TRBJ2-7; possible D gene TRBD2, 6 bases. V was trimmed by 0 bases and J by 5 bases, leaving 20 bases between them. This CDR3 has 16 residues. The germline gives CDR1 DFQATT, CDR2 SNEGSKA (reference sequence).

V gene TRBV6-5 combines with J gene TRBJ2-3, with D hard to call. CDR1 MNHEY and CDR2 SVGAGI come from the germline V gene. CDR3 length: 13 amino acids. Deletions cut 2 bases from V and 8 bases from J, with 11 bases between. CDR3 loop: CASSYLRTATQYF. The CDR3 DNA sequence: TGTGCCAGCAGTTACCTGCGGACGGCTACGCAGTATTTT.

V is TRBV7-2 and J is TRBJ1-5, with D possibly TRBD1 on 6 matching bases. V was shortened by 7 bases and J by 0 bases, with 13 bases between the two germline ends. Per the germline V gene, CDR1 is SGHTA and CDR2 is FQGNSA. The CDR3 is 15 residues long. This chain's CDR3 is CASTRTVHSNQPQHF. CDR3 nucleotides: TGTGCCAGCACGAGGACAGTACATAGCAATCAGCCCCAGCATTTT. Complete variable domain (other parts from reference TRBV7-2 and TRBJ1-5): GAGVSQSPSNKVTEKGKDVELRCDPISGHTALYWYRQSLGQGLEFLIYFQGNSAPDKSGLPSDRFSAERTGGSVSTLTIQRTQQEDSAVYLCASTRTVHSNQPQHFGDGTRLSIL.

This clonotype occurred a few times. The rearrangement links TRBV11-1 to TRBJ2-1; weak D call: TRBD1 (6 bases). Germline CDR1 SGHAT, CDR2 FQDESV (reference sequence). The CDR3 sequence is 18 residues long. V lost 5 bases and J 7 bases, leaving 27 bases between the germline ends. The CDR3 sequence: CASSHRAGLAIPTNEQFF. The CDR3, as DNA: TGTGCCAGCAGCCACAGGGCTGGGCTAGCCATTCCTACGAATGAGCAGTTCTTC.

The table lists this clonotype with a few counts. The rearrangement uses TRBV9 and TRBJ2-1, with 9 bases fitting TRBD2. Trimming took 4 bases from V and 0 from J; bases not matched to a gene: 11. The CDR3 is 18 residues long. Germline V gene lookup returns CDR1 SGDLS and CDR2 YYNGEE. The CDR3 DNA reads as TGTGCCAGCAGCTCCCGACTAGCGGAAGCCGTCTCCTACAATGAGCAGTTCTTC. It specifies CASSSRLAEAVSYNEQFF.